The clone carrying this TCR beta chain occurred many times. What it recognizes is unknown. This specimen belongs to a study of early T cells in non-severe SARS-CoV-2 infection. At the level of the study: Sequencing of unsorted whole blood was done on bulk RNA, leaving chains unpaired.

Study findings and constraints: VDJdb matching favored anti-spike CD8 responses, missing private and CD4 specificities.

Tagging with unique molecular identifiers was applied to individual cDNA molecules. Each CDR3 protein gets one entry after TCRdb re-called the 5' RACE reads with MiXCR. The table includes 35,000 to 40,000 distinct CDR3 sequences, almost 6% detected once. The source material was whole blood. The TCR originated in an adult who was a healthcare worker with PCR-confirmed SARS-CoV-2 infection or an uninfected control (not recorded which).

CDR3 DNA sequence: TGTGCCAGCAGTGACTCGACTAGCGGGGGAGATACGCAGTATTTT. This codes for CASSDSTSGGDTQYF. The chain joins TRBV6-4 to TRBJ2-3; 12 bases agree with TRBD2. This CDR3 spans 15 amino acids. Unmatched junction bases numbered 0, after V lost 0 bases and J lost 5 bases. In germline, CDR1 is MRHNA, CDR2 SNTAGT.